These 27 T cell receptor beta chains were all obtained from the same sample, sequenced in a study of T cell responses to AZD1222 COVID-19 vaccine. The data were produced by immunoSEQ multiplex PCR, yet TCRdb's version contains in-frame clones alone and is incomplete. The sample consists of roughly 85,000 clones, about nine tenths of them appearing once. The source was peripheral blood, collected on day 0 of AZD1222 vaccination. All receptors come from an adult in good health.

CDR3 region: CASSGSTGGGKTQYF. For the CDR3, the DNA is TGTGCCAGTAGTGGAAGTACAGGGGGCGGAAAGACCCAGTACTTC. The chain employs TRBV19 and TRBJ2-5; 9 positions match TRBD1. The CDR3 is 15 residues long. Germline CDR1 LNHDA, CDR2 SQIVND (reference sequence). Trimming at V came to 5 bases and at J to 6 bases, leaving 10 bases not matched to a gene.

The rearrangement links TRBV6-1 to TRBJ1-5; weak D call: TRBD1 (6 bases). The CDR3 has 14 amino acids. Germline V gene sequence: CDR1 MNHNS, CDR2 SASEGT. V was pared by 3 bases and J by 5 bases, with 11 bases between. The CDR3 nucleotides read TGTGCCAGCAGTGAGTCGGGGACATATCAGCCCCAGCATTTT. Translated, it gives CASSESGTYQPQHF.

This clone came up once. This sequence joins TRBV7-9 and TRBJ2-5, with no clear D. CDR3 size: 12 residues. The ends were cut back, 5 bases at V and 5 bases at J, with 9 bases in the middle. CDR1 SEHNR and CDR2 FQNEAQ come from the germline V gene (reference sequence). CDR3 loop: CASSPTRETQYF. CDR3 in DNA: TGTGCCAGCAGCCCAACGAGGGAGACCCAGTACTTC.

The V and J genes are TRBV18 and TRBJ2-2; 10 bases line up with TRBD1. The CDR3 is 15 amino acids. V lost 5 bases and J lost 7; bases outside the gene matches: 7. Germline-derived CDR1 and CDR2 are KGHSH and LQKENI. CDR3 sequence reads: CASSSTGTGVGELFF. In DNA, the CDR3 is TGTGCCAGCTCATCGACCGGGACAGGGGTCGGGGAGCTGTTTTTT.

The chain recombines TRBV7-2 with TRBJ2-7; D uncertain. CDR1 and CDR2 (germline): SGHTA, FQGNSA. This CDR3 is built from 15 residues. Trimming left V 7 bases short and J 0 bases short, with 16 bases between. The CDR3 coding sequence is TGTGCCAGCACCCCCGTTACACGGTCCTCCTACGAGCAGTACTTC. Its translation is CASTPVTRSSYEQYF.

This clone was seen just once. The rearrangement uses TRBV18 and TRBJ2-1; 11 nucleotides align to TRBD2. Germline loops: CDR1 KGHSH, CDR2 LQKENI. The junction had 4 bases not matched to a gene; V was cut back by 0 bases and J by 6 bases. The CDR3 length is 16 residues. The CDR3 is CASSPPPTSGTNEQFF. Here the CDR3 DNA reads TGTGCCAGCTCACCACCGCCGACTAGCGGGACCAATGAGCAGTTCTTC.

The sample holds a few counts of this clone. The chain combines TRBV7-8 with TRBJ2-7; TRBD1 matches 8 bases. Germline CDR1 SGHVS, CDR2 FQNEAQ. There are 15 residues in the CDR3. Trimming at V came to 3 bases and at J to 0 bases, leaving 4 bases not matched to a gene. The CDR3 is CASSLWTGTSYEQYF. Written as DNA, the CDR3 is TGTGCCAGCAGCTTGTGGACAGGGACCTCCTACGAGCAGTACTTC.

This clone showed up just once. The genes are TRBV19 and TRBJ2-1, with D maybe TRBD1 (6 bases). The CDR3 is made up of 15 amino acids. The V end lost 3 bases, the J end lost 7 bases, and 16 bases lay between the germline ends. Looked up from germline, CDR1 is LNHDA and CDR2 is SQIVND (reference sequence). The CDR3 here is CASSIRTGSRNEQFF. The CDR3 coding sequence is TGTGCCAGTAGTATCCGAACAGGGTCGAGGAATGAGCAGTTCTTC.

V gene TRBV27 combines with J gene TRBJ1-6; the match to TRBD1 covers 7 bases. Trimming removed 7 bases from V and 3 bases from J; junction bases left unmatched: 6. CDR1 MNHEY and CDR2 SMNVEV come from the germline V gene (reference sequence). This CDR3 has 15 residues. The CDR3: CASKSRDSYNSPLHF. CDR3 coding DNA: TGTGCCAGCAAGAGCCGGGACAGCTATAATTCACCCCTCCACTTT.

This clone was seen just once. The genes are TRBV27 and TRBJ1-1; possible D gene TRBD1, 6 bases. With 5 bases removed from V and 4 bases from J, the gap between germline ends came to 20 bases. Germline V gives CDR1 MNHEY, CDR2 SMNVEV (reference sequence). The length of the CDR3 is 16 residues. CDR3 sequence reads: CASSPSMGAWRTEAFF. In DNA, the CDR3 is TGTGCCAGCAGTCCCTCCATGGGGGCCTGGCGCACTGAAGCTTTCTTT.

This chain links TRBV5-1 with TRBJ1-5; perhaps TRBD1 as D (6 bases). V was shortened by 4 bases and J by 5 bases, with 10 bases between the two germline ends. The CDR3 sequence is 13 residues long. Germline assignment: CDR1 SGHRS and CDR2 YFSETQ. The CDR3 reads CASSIQGDQPQHF. The CDR3 bases are TGCGCCAGCAGCATACAGGGAGATCAGCCCCAGCATTTT.

The chain's CDR3 is CASRFGGSNTGELFF. DNA for the CDR3: TGTGCCAGCAGGTTCGGGGGCTCGAACACCGGGGAGCTGTTTTTT. The V and J genes are TRBV6-5 and TRBJ2-2; D possibly matches TRBD1 or TRBD2 (6 bases each). V dropped 6 bases and J dropped 0 bases, with 11 bases sitting between them. CDR3 size: 15 residues. CDR1 and CDR2 from the germline V gene are MNHEY and SVGAGI.

J is TRBJ2-1 and V is TRBV19, with 9 bases aligning to TRBD2. CDR1 is LNHDA, CDR2 SQIVND, per germline (reference sequence). V was pared by 4 bases and J by 7 bases, with 11 bases of the junction left unmatched. The CDR3 totals 16 residues. Here the CDR3 reads CASSTPRAGGHNEQFF. CDR3 in DNA: TGTGCCAGTAGTACCCCTAGGGCGGGGGGGCATAATGAGCAGTTCTTC.

This clone was picked up one time. The J gene is TRBJ2-1, the V gene TRBV13, with D perhaps matching TRBD1 (6 bases). The CDR3 is 14 amino acids. Germline assignment: CDR1 PRHDT and CDR2 FYEKMQ (reference sequence). Between the trimmed V and J ends, which lost 5 bases and 6 bases, there was a span of 14 bases. The CDR3 protein is CASSIRNRVNEQFF. The CDR3 coding sequence is TGTGCCAGCAGCATTCGAAACAGGGTCAATGAGCAGTTCTTC.

V and J are TRBV2 and TRBJ2-1, with D unresolved. The CDR3 contains 14 residues. Germline V gene sequence: CDR1 SNHLY, CDR2 FYNNEI. Trimming took 4 bases from V and 6 from J, leaving 13 bases between them. Here the CDR3 DNA reads TGTGCCAGCAGTGGTACTGGGAACTCCAATGAGCAGTTCTTC. Encoded protein: CASSGTGNSNEQFF. Filled out from reference TRBV2 and TRBJ2-1, the complete variable domain reads EPEVTQTPSHQVTQMGQEVILRCVPISNHLYFYWYRQILGQKVEFLVSFYNNEISEKSEIFDDQFSVERPDGSNFTLKIRSTKLEDSAMYFCASSGTGNSNEQFFGPGTRLTVL.

The CDR3 is CASSQDSWTGAYEQYF. CDR3 nucleotide sequence: TGCGCCAGCAGCCAAGATTCTTGGACAGGAGCCTACGAGCAGTACTTC. The V and J genes are TRBV4-1 and TRBJ2-7; 7 nucleotides match TRBD1. Germline-derived CDR1 and CDR2 are MGHRA and YSYEKL. The CDR3 runs to 16 residues. V trimming: 0 bases; J trimming: 2 bases; junction bases outside the gene matches: 7.

J is TRBJ1-5 and V is TRBV18, with D perhaps matching TRBD1 (5 bases). Germline V gene lookup returns CDR1 KGHSH and CDR2 LQKENI. The CDR3 has 16 residues. V was trimmed by 3 bases and J by 3 bases, leaving 15 bases between them. CDR3 DNA: TGTGCCAGCTCACCCACTTCTACAGGCGTCAATCAGCCCCAGCATTTT. Its translation is CASSPTSTGVNQPQHF.

The chain recombines TRBV9 with TRBJ1-1; 7 nucleotides match TRBD1. CDR3 length: 15 residues. In germline, CDR1 is SGDLS, CDR2 YYNGEE. The V segment lost 0 bases and the J segment 3 bases; nucleotides outside the gene matches: 5. In DNA, the CDR3 is TGTGCCAGCAGCGTAGGGCCAGGGGGTCACACTGAAGCTTTCTTT. This gives the protein CASSVGPGGHTEAFF.

A word on this clone: Other DNA sequences in this specimen translate into the identical CDR3. J is TRBJ1-5 and V is TRBV11-2; the D is unclear. This CDR3 region has 13 residues. Germline assignment: CDR1 SGHAT and CDR2 FQNNGV. V was pared by 0 bases and J by 0 bases, with 0 bases between. Written as DNA, the CDR3 is TGTGCCAGCAGCTTAGATAGCAATCAGCCCCAGCATTTT. Its protein is CASSLDSNQPQHF.

The chain recombines TRBV7-2 with TRBJ1-1, with a tentative D call TRBD1 (5 bases). V dropped 5 bases and J dropped 1 base, with 17 bases sitting between them. The CDR3 is 16 residues long. Germline CDR1 SGHTA, CDR2 FQGNSA. Here the CDR3 DNA reads TGTGCCAGCAGCCAAATGGGTGGGACTACGAACACTGAAGCTTTCTTT. This gives the protein CASSQMGGTTNTEAFF. Full variable domain (rest looked up from reference TRBV7-2 and TRBJ1-1): GAGVSQSPSNKVTEKGKDVELRCDPISGHTALYWYRQSLGQGLEFLIYFQGNSAPDKSGLPSDRFSAERTGGSVSTLTIQRTQQEDSAVYLCASSQMGGTTNTEAFFGQGTRLTVV.

This chain connects TRBV27 to TRBJ2-7; no reliable D call. CDR1 MNHEY and CDR2 SMNVEV come from the germline V gene (reference sequence). The CDR3 runs to 13 residues. Trimming removed 0 bases at V and 7 bases at J, with 10 bases between. The CDR3 DNA follows: TGTGCCAGCAGTTTATCGCCTAGGCTTGAGCAGTACTTC. Its translation is CASSLSPRLEQYF.

The rearrangement joins TRBV4-1 to TRBJ1-4; perhaps TRBD1 as D (5 bases). Trimming removed 0 bases from V and 4 bases from J, with 12 bases in between. Germline-derived CDR1 and CDR2 are MGHRA and YSYEKL. The CDR3 consists of 16 residues. Here the CDR3 DNA reads TGCGCCAGCAGCCAAGATCCGGGACCGATTAATGAAAAACTGTTTTTT. Amino acid sequence: CASSQDPGPINEKLFF.

V is TRBV7-3 and J is TRBJ2-1, with D unclear. The CDR3 consists of 15 residues. V lost 0 bases and J 2 bases, leaving 8 bases between the germline ends. Germline V lookup: CDR1 SGHTA, CDR2 FQGTGA. The CDR3 DNA reads as TGTGCCAGCAGCTTAACGTGGGGAACCTACAATGAGCAGTTCTTC. Residues: CASSLTWGTYNEQFF.

The genes are TRBV27 and TRBJ1-5, with D uncertain. Germline V lookup: CDR1 MNHEY, CDR2 SMNVEV (reference sequence). The CDR3 length is 13 residues. Deletions cut 2 bases from V and 6 bases from J, with 8 bases between. The CDR3 reads CASSLRGGQPQHF. The CDR3 bases are TGTGCCAGCAGTTTACGAGGCGGTCAGCCCCAGCATTTT.

The chain carries TRBV28 and TRBJ1-2, with 7 bases fitting TRBD1. The CDR3 has 14 residues. Trimming removed 3 bases from V and 5 bases from J; junction bases left unmatched: 6. Germline CDR1 reads MDHEN; CDR2 reads SYDVKM. The CDR3 DNA reads as TGTGCCAGCAGTTTCCCCGGGACAGAGTATGGCTACACCTTC. Protein: CASSFPGTEYGYTF.

The chain combines TRBV10-3 with TRBJ2-7; possibly TRBD1 for D (6 bases). Germline V gives CDR1 ENHRY, CDR2 SYGVKD. The ends were cut back, 10 bases at V and 0 bases at J, with 10 bases in the middle. There are 12 residues in the CDR3. Here the CDR3 reads CATSDSSYEQYF. In DNA, the CDR3 is TGTGCCACCTCGGACAGCTCCTACGAGCAGTACTTC.

The J gene is TRBJ2-2, the V gene TRBV7-5. TRBV7-5 is marked as a pseudogene. This CDR3 is built from 15 residues. This CDR3 reads CARSSGRADTGELFF. For the CDR3, the DNA is TGTGCCAGAAGCTCAGGTAGGGCGGACACCGGGGAGCTGTTTTTT.